Below are 28 T cell receptor beta chains sequenced from a single sample in a study of cytomegalovirus exposure and HLA in healthy donors. With 60 Vbeta and 13 Jbeta primers, the PCR was carried out. Data came from immunoSEQ multiplex PCR; TCRdb stores just in-frame clones and leaves some out. The sample consists of approximately 150,000 clones, roughly 80% of them appearing once. Sequenced: PBMCs. These receptors all stem from a woman aged 45-60 years in good health and CMV-seronegative.

The V and J genes are TRBV29-1 and TRBJ2-3, with D maybe TRBD2 (5 bases). CDR1 SQVTM and CDR2 ANQGSEA come from the germline V gene. The V gene lost 5 bases and the J gene lost 5 bases, with 20 bases spanning the gap. The CDR3 length is 15 residues. The CDR3 loop reads CSVLRLGSAQDTQYF. Written as DNA, the CDR3 is TGCAGCGTTCTTAGGTTGGGGAGCGCGCAAGATACGCAGTATTTT.

Concerning this clone itself: Mismatch with germline at one junction end may stem from a read error. V and J are TRBV18 and TRBJ1-5; no clear D. The CDR3 is 14 residues long. The V gene's germline CDR1 is KGHSH and CDR2 LQKENI. The CDR3 sequence is CASSPAASDQPQHF. In nucleotides, the CDR3 is TGTGCCAGCTCACCAGCGGCTAGCGATCAGCCCCAGCATTTT.

The rearrangement joins TRBV7-9 to TRBJ1-6, with 9 bases lining up with TRBD1. V was pared by 3 bases and J by 13 bases, with 13 bases of the junction left unmatched. The CDR3 length is 16 residues. In germline, CDR1 is SEHNR, CDR2 FQNEAQ (reference sequence). The CDR3 loop is CASSFATGQGSSPLHF. In nucleotides, the CDR3 is TGTGCCAGCAGCTTCGCTACGGGACAGGGATCGTCCCCCCTCCACTTT. Together with reference TRBV7-9 and TRBJ1-6, the CDR3 gives the full variable domain: DTGVSQNPRHKITKRGQNVTFRCDPISEHNRLYWYRQTLGQGPEFLTYFQNEAQLEKSRLLSDRFSAERPKGSFSTLEIQRTEQGDSAMYLCASSFATGQGSSPLHFGNGTRLTVT.

V gene TRBV18 combines with J gene TRBJ2-1; D remains ambiguous. This CDR3 contains 11 residues. CDR1 KGHSH and CDR2 LQKENI come from the germline V gene. Trimming cost V 5 bases and J 7 bases, with 6 bases left between them. The CDR3 region has the DNA TGTGCCAGCTCATCGTCTAATGAGCAGTTCTTC. Protein product: CASSSSNEQFF.

The V and J genes are TRBV10-3 and TRBJ2-1, with TRBD1 as a possible D gene (6 bases). Trimming took off 1 base at V and 0 bases at J, with 10 bases between the two ends. This CDR3 is built from 16 residues. Looked up from germline, CDR1 is ENHRY and CDR2 is SYGVKD. CDR3 protein: CAISEWTASSYNEQFF. The CDR3 DNA reads TGTGCCATCAGTGAGTGGACAGCGAGCTCCTACAATGAGCAGTTCTTC.

This chain joins TRBV11-2 and TRBJ2-1; 12 bases fit TRBD2. There are 16 residues in the CDR3. The V gene's germline CDR1 is SGHAT and CDR2 FQNNGV. J lost 8 bases, V lost 4 bases, and 9 bases had no gene match. The CDR3 loop is CASSSRGLAGGDEQFF. In nucleotides, the CDR3 is TGTGCCAGCAGCTCCCGAGGGCTAGCGGGAGGGGATGAGCAGTTCTTC.

The table lists this clone with a few counts. This chain connects TRBV6-5 to TRBJ2-7, with D possibly being TRBD2 (6 bases). The length of the CDR3 is 14 residues. Germline V gives CDR1 MNHEY, CDR2 SVGAGI. Between the trimmed V and J ends, which lost 3 bases and 3 bases, there was a span of 12 bases. CDR3 sequence reads: CASSYQGLGYEQYF. CDR3 coding DNA: TGTGCCAGCAGTTATCAGGGACTCGGCTACGAGCAGTACTTC.

This clone came up a few times. The chain's CDR3 is CASSPTTGVAEAFF. The CDR3 coding sequence is TGCGCCAGCTCACCCACGACAGGGGTCGCTGAAGCTTTCTTT. This chain connects TRBV5-1 to TRBJ1-1; 8 bases match TRBD1. The V gene's germline CDR1 is SGHRS and CDR2 YFSETQ. The CDR3 has 14 amino acids. After removal of 7 bases from V and 6 bases from J, the junction contained 11 bases not matched to a gene. Based on the CDR3 plus reference TRBV5-1 and TRBJ1-1, the full variable domain is KAGVTQTPRYLIKTRGQQVTLSCSPISGHRSVSWYQQTPGQGLQFLFEYFSETQRNKGNFPGRFSGRQFSNSRSEMNVSTLELGDSALYLCASSPTTGVAEAFFGQGTRLTVV.

The chain has TRBV27 and TRBJ2-3, with D possibly matching TRBD2 (6 bases). The CDR3 consists of 15 residues. Germline values: CDR1 MNHEY, CDR2 SMNVEV (reference sequence). Trimming cost V 5 bases and J 3 bases, with 15 bases left between them. The CDR3 region has the DNA TGTGCCAGCAGTCAGTTGTCGGGAGCTACAGATACGCAGTATTTT. Protein product: CASSQLSGATDTQYF.

V usage is TRBV18 and J usage is TRBJ1-3; the D is unclear. Germline loops: CDR1 KGHSH, CDR2 LQKENI. The CDR3 covers 15 residues. Trimming stripped 3 bases from V and 0 bases from J, with 9 bases between. CDR3 region: CASSPQEGSGNTIYF. CDR3 sequence (DNA): TGTGCCAGCTCACCGCAGGAGGGCTCTGGAAACACCATATATTTT.

This chain joins TRBV25-1 and TRBJ1-1; D is ambiguous. Germline V lookup: CDR1 MGHDK, CDR2 SYGVNS. The CDR3 covers 15 residues. V was clipped by 3 bases and J by 4 bases, with 15 bases between them. The CDR3 coding sequence is TGTGCCAGCAGTGAGACGGGGAATCTCGCCACTGAAGCTTTCTTT. It codes for CASSETGNLATEAFF.

V and J are TRBV7-3 and TRBJ2-3; 9 positions agree with TRBD1. Germline lookup yields CDR1 SGHTA and CDR2 FQGTGA. This CDR3 spans 16 amino acids. With 4 bases clipped from V and 6 bases from J, the junction kept 11 bases outside the gene matches. CDR3: CASSSGTGSPGDTQYF. The DNA of the CDR3 is TGTGCCAGCAGCTCCGGGACAGGGAGCCCTGGGGATACGCAGTATTTT.

The rearrangement uses TRBV7-9 and TRBJ1-5, with 8 bases fitting TRBD1. CDR3 length: 14 residues. With V trimmed by 5 bases and J by 5 bases, 5 bases remained unmatched. From germline, CDR1 is SEHNR and CDR2 FQNEAQ (reference sequence). In nucleotides, the CDR3 is TGTGCCAGCAGCCCCGGGACAGGTGATCAGCCCCAGCATTTT. This encodes CASSPGTGDQPQHF.

The chain couples TRBV18 to TRBJ1-2; D might be TRBD1 (5 bases). In germline, CDR1 is KGHSH, CDR2 LQKENI. The CDR3 consists of 15 residues. V shed 3 bases and J shed 5 bases, with 16 bases lying between them. DNA for the CDR3: TGTGCCAGCTCACCCGCGACAGAACCTTCATATGGCTACACCTTC. Protein product: CASSPATEPSYGYTF.

This chain links TRBV18 with TRBJ1-1; 8 bases are shared with TRBD1. The J segment lost 1 base and the V segment lost 6 bases, leaving 4 bases of the junction unmatched. This CDR3 spans 14 amino acids. Germline CDR1 reads KGHSH; CDR2 reads LQKENI. The CDR3 here is CASSSGTGNTEAFF. Here the CDR3 DNA reads TGTGCCAGCTCTTCCGGGACAGGGAACACTGAAGCTTTCTTT.

The chain has TRBV2 and TRBJ1-1; no clear D. The length of the CDR3 is 13 residues. The V end was cut by 2 bases, the J end by 6 bases, with 10 bases between. CDR1 SNHLY and CDR2 FYNNEI come from the germline V gene. The CDR3 protein is CASSERGPPEAFF. The CDR3 DNA follows: TGTGCCAGCAGTGAACGGGGTCCGCCTGAAGCTTTCTTT.

This clone was seen only once. The same CDR3 arises from other DNA sequences in this sample as well. The chain joins TRBV5-1 to TRBJ2-5; 8 nucleotides match TRBD1. The CDR3 spans 14 residues. CDR1 is SGHRS and CDR2 is YFSETQ in the germline V gene. V was pared by 4 bases and J by 1 base, with 3 bases of the junction left unmatched. The CDR3 region is CASSLGQGQETQYF. For the CDR3, the DNA is TGCGCCAGCAGCCTAGGACAGGGCCAAGAGACCCAGTACTTC.

The genes are TRBV25-1 and TRBJ2-1, with D tentatively TRBD2 (6 bases). There are 13 residues in the CDR3. The germline V gene encodes CDR1 MGHDK and CDR2 SYGVNS. V lost 2 bases to trimming and J lost 7 bases, with 9 bases between them. In nucleotides, the CDR3 is TGTGCCAGCAGTGAAGGAGGGAGTAATGAGCAGTTCTTC. It codes for CASSEGGSNEQFF. The full variable domain, with the rest looked up from reference TRBV25-1 and TRBJ2-1, is EADIYQTPRYLVIGTGKKITLECSQTMGHDKMYWYQQDPGMELHLIHYSYGVNSTEKGDLSSESTVSRIRTEHFPLTLESARPSHTSQYLCASSEGGSNEQFFGPGTRLTVL.

This chain joins TRBV19 and TRBJ2-7, with 9 positions matching TRBD2. J lost 2 bases, V lost 3 bases, and 2 bases had no gene match. The CDR3 extends over 14 amino acids. Germline V gene sequence: CDR1 LNHDA, CDR2 SQIVND (reference sequence). This CDR3 is CASSMTSGTYEQYF. As DNA, the CDR3 is TGTGCCAGTAGTATGACTAGCGGCACCTACGAGCAGTACTTC.

This clone was seen just once. This chain connects TRBV6-5 to TRBJ1-1; 8 nucleotides align to TRBD1. This CDR3 is built from 13 residues. V trimming: 4 bases; J trimming: 3 bases; junction bases outside the gene matches: 1. The germline gives CDR1 MNHEY, CDR2 SVGAGI. The DNA of the CDR3 is TGTGCCAGCAGTTTACAGGGGGACACTGAAGCTTTCTTT. It is translated as CASSLQGDTEAFF.

V usage is TRBV7-3 and J usage is TRBJ1-2; tentative D call: TRBD1 (5 bases). CDR1 and CDR2 (germline): SGHTA, FQGTGA. CDR3 length: 15 residues. Trimming removed 4 bases from V and 8 bases from J, with 20 bases in between. CDR3 in DNA: TGTGCCAGCAGCTCCCGACAGCTACCTCATCCGGGCTACACCTTC. This gives the protein CASSSRQLPHPGYTF.

The rearrangement links TRBV9 to TRBJ2-1, with TRBD2 identical over 7 bases. The V gene end was trimmed by 5 bases and the J gene end by 5 bases; junction bases not matched to a gene: 7. The CDR3 has 14 residues. Germline CDR1 is SGDLS and CDR2 is YYNGEE. The CDR3 coding sequence is TGTGCCAGCAGTGTCCAGCGGGGTAACAATGAGCAGTTCTTC. Translation gives CASSVQRGNNEQFF.

This clone was counted once. The chain carries TRBV7-3 and TRBJ2-6, with D hard to call. Germline V gene lookup returns CDR1 SGHTA and CDR2 FQGTGA. The V gene lost 8 bases and the J gene lost 0 bases, with 8 bases spanning the gap. The CDR3 is made up of 14 amino acids. The CDR3 DNA reads as TGTGCCAGCTCAACCAGCTCTGGGGCCAACGTCCTGACTTTC. This gives the protein CASSTSSGANVLTF.

This clone has a handful of counts. The chain carries TRBV27 and TRBJ1-2; a weak D match, TRBD1 (5 bases). V was shortened by 2 bases and J by 4 bases, with 20 bases between the two germline ends. This CDR3 has 17 amino acids. Germline V CDR1 and CDR2: MNHEY, SMNVEV (reference sequence). This CDR3 is CASSLGAVTGWVYGYTF. CDR3 in DNA: TGTGCCAGCAGTTTAGGAGCCGTCACAGGTTGGGTCTATGGCTACACCTTC.

The CDR3 nucleotides read TGTGCCAGCAGATCGACAGGAGCTACGGACTCTGGAAACACCATATATTTT. It encodes CASRSTGATDSGNTIYF. The chain uses TRBV28 and TRBJ1-3, with a tentative D call TRBD1 (6 bases). The CDR3 extends over 17 amino acids. V shed 6 bases and J shed 0 bases, with 18 bases lying between them. Germline loops: CDR1 MDHEN, CDR2 SYDVKM. The full variable domain, in which reference TRBV28 and TRBJ1-3 provide the parts outside the CDR3, is DVKVTQSSRYLVKRTGEKVFLECVQDMDHENMFWYRQDPGLGLRLIYFSYDVKMKEKGDIPEGYSVSREKKERFSLILESASTNQTSMYLCASRSTGATDSGNTIYFGEGSWLTVV.

V is TRBV27 and J is TRBJ2-2; 7 bases are shared with TRBD1. The germline V gene encodes CDR1 MNHEY and CDR2 SMNVEV (reference sequence). V shed 7 bases, J shed 6 bases, and the junction held 11 bases outside the gene matches. The CDR3 spans 15 residues. The CDR3 loop reads CASNKAQGYAGELFF. In DNA form, the CDR3 reads TGTGCCAGCAATAAAGCACAGGGGTACGCCGGGGAGCTGTTTTTT.

The chain employs TRBV10-3 and TRBJ1-4; weak D call: TRBD1 (5 bases). V was cut by 4 bases and J by 8 bases, with 17 bases left in between. Germline-derived CDR1 and CDR2 are ENHRY and SYGVKD. The CDR3 consists of 15 residues. DNA for the CDR3: TGTGCCATCAGTGGGTTCCAGGGTGTAGGGGAAAAACTGTTTTTT. Translating it yields CAISGFQGVGEKLFF.

This chain joins TRBV4-3 and TRBJ2-1; 11 bases line up with TRBD2. The germline V gene has CDR1 LGHNA and CDR2 YSLEER. V lost 0 bases to trimming and J lost 4 bases; unmatched junction nucleotides: 8. The CDR3 sequence is 18 residues long. CDR3 residues: CASSQDPELAGVYNEQFF. CDR3 in DNA: TGCGCCAGCAGCCAAGACCCCGAACTAGCGGGAGTTTACAATGAGCAGTTCTTC.